What follows describes a single TCR beta chain. The data are from a study of blood T cell repertoires in COVID-19. About the research overall: COVID-19 samples from acute and convalescent phases originated in the United States, Italy and Spain. The cDNA or gDNA used as material had been derived from T cells, B-cell-depleted T cells, or PBMCs.

Authors' data handling: Amplifying reference gene primers gave estimates of nucleated cell counts. Profiled with immunoSEQ multiplex PCR; TCRdb holds only in-frame clones, not every one. The DNA gave D and trimming, while V, J and clone size come from that table. The data show over 250,000 clones, roughly nine tenths seen once. CDR3 length equals 13 residues. Trimming took off 3 bases at V and 4 bases at J, with 9 bases between the two ends. Germline CDR1 MNHEY, CDR2 SVGEGT. V is TRBV6-2 or TRBV6-3 and J is TRBJ1-1; TRBD1 might be the D (5 bases). The clonotype was recovered from a man aged 50-60 years with acute or convalescent COVID-19. Sequencing input: peripheral blood. The DNA of the CDR3 is TGTGCCAGCAGTTATATGGGGGGCACTGAAGCTTTCTTT. Translation: CASSYMGGTEAFF.